This is a list of T cell receptor beta chains from one sample in a study of CXCR4 blockade with PD-1 therapy in pancreatic cancer. Sequencing used immunoSEQ multiplex PCR; TCRdb keeps in-frame clones, though not all of them. The sample has about 5,000 clones, 57% seen once. The source material was tumor tissue. The receptors stem from a human donor with pancreatic ductal adenocarcinoma. CDR3s include the opening cysteine and the closing phenylalanine or tryptophan. Fields, in order: clone size, J gene, V gene, D gene, CDR3 DNA, CDR3 protein. A D gene is named only where the DNA matches it firmly. The size field is filled for only some rows; it gives once, few, many or a size class.

abundance: .
j_gene: TRBJ2-2
v_gene: TRBV19
d_gene: .
CDR3nt: TGTGCCAGTACTTCTTCATCAGGGTTCACCGGGGAGCTGTTTTTT
CDR3aa: CASTSSSGFTGELFF

abundance: .
j_gene: TRBJ2-1
v_gene: TRBV14
d_gene: TRBD2
CDR3nt: TGTGCCAGCAGCCAAGATTTAGCGGGAGGCGGGGATGAGCAGTTCTTC
CDR3aa: CASSQDLAGGGDEQFF

abundance: .
j_gene: TRBJ1-4
v_gene: TRBV15
d_gene: .
CDR3nt: TGTGCCACCAGCAGGACCCCAAGAACAACTAATGAAAAACTGTTTTTT
CDR3aa: CATSRTPRTTNEKLFF

abundance: medium-sized
j_gene: TRBJ2-1
v_gene: TRBV6-8
d_gene: .
CDR3nt: TGTGCCAGCAGTTACTCGAGGCTTAACAATGAGCAGTTCTTC
CDR3aa: CASSYSRLNNEQFF

abundance: .
j_gene: TRBJ2-5
v_gene: TRBV30
d_gene: .
CDR3nt: TGTGCCTGGAGTGGGCGGAAAGAGACCCAGTACTTC
CDR3aa: CAWSGRKETQYF

abundance: .
j_gene: TRBJ2-1
v_gene: TRBV6-7
d_gene: TRBD2
CDR3nt: TGTGCCAGCAGTTACCCAGAGCGGGGGGGGTCTAATGAGCAGTTCTTC
CDR3aa: CASSYPERGGSNEQFF

abundance: .
j_gene: TRBJ2-7
v_gene: TRBV11-1
d_gene: TRBD2
CDR3nt: TGTGCCAGCAGCTTAGCGGGAGGGCCTGGGTACGAGCAGTACTTC
CDR3aa: CASSLAGGPGYEQYF

abundance: medium-sized
j_gene: TRBJ1-5
v_gene: TRBV11-3
d_gene: .
CDR3nt: TGTGCCAGCAGCTTGGAACCTGAGGGCAATCAGCCCCAGCATTTT
CDR3aa: CASSLEPEGNQPQHF

abundance: once
j_gene: TRBJ2-2
v_gene: TRBV19
d_gene: .
CDR3nt: TGTGCCACCTTATACAGGGCTACCGGGGAGCTGTTTTTT
CDR3aa: CATLYRATGELFF

abundance: few
j_gene: TRBJ2-1
v_gene: TRBV23-1
d_gene: .
CDR3nt: TGCGCCAGCAGTCAATCTAGGCCGGGAGTGGGGGGTTCCTACAATGAGCAGTTCTTC
CDR3aa: CASSQSRPGVGGSYNEQFF

abundance: few
j_gene: TRBJ2-1
v_gene: TRBV29-1
d_gene: .
CDR3nt: TGCAGCGTAACGGACCCGAATGGGGATGAGCAGTTCTTC
CDR3aa: CSVTDPNGDEQFF

abundance: .
j_gene: TRBJ2-6
v_gene: TRBV6-8
d_gene: .
CDR3nt: TGTGCCAGCTCGTGGGGGTCTGGGGCCAACGTCCTGACTTTC
CDR3aa: CASSWGSGANVLTF

abundance: medium-sized
j_gene: TRBJ2-5
v_gene: TRBV29-1
d_gene: .
CDR3nt: TGCAGCGTTGAATTTCCTAGGCCCCAGGAGACCCAGTACTTC
CDR3aa: CSVEFPRPQETQYF

abundance: .
j_gene: TRBJ2-2
v_gene: TRBV5-1
d_gene: TRBD1
CDR3nt: TGCGCCAGCAGCCTCGGGACAGGGAACACCGGGGAGCTGTTTTTT
CDR3aa: CASSLGTGNTGELFF

abundance: .
j_gene: TRBJ1-3
v_gene: TRBV28
d_gene: .
CDR3nt: TGTGCCTCGGGCCGGATCATCTCTGGAAACACCATATATTTT
CDR3aa: CASGRIISGNTIYF

abundance: .
j_gene: TRBJ2-2
v_gene: TRBV18
d_gene: .
CDR3nt: TGTGCCAGCTCACCCCCGGGACGGTCTACCGGGGAGCTGTTTTTT
CDR3aa: CASSPPGRSTGELFF

abundance: .
j_gene: TRBJ1-5
v_gene: TRBV28
d_gene: TRBD1
CDR3nt: TGTGCCAGCAGCCCCGGGACAGGAAAAAATCAGCCCCAGCATTTT
CDR3aa: CASSPGTGKNQPQHF

abundance: .
j_gene: TRBJ2-5
v_gene: TRBV11-3
d_gene: .
CDR3nt: TGTGCCAGCAGCCTAAGAGCCCGGGGCGGGGAGACCCAGTACTTC
CDR3aa: CASSLRARGGETQYF

abundance: .
j_gene: TRBJ1-4
v_gene: TRBV18
d_gene: .
CDR3nt: TGTGCCAGCTCACCAAATAGGGGCGGGGAAAAACTGTTTTTT
CDR3aa: CASSPNRGGEKLFF

abundance: .
j_gene: TRBJ2-7
v_gene: TRBV12-5
d_gene: TRBD1
CDR3nt: TGTGCTAGTGGCAAGACAGGGGGCGAGCAGTACTTC
CDR3aa: CASGKTGGEQYF